This T cell receptor beta chain was observed in a study of naive and memory T cell subsets. This clonotype has ten or more counts. Trimming cost V 3 bases and J 15 bases, with 6 bases left between them. This CDR3 region has 8 residues. Germline V gene data show CDR1 as DFQATT and CDR2 as SNEGSKA (reference sequence). Two oligonucleotides, mixed equimolar, formed the beta constant-region primer covering TRBC1 and TRBC2. The ligated cDNA underwent four PCR rounds using SP2 and nested alpha and beta constant-region primers. TCRdb reprocessed the UMI-ligation and nested PCR reads with MiXCR, giving one entry per CDR3 protein. The sample lists some 82,000 distinct CDR3 sequences, 9% occurring once.

This TCR came from a human donor in good health. The source material was naive CD8+ T cells from blood. This chain links TRBV20-1 with TRBJ2-1; no firm D call. The CDR3, as DNA: TGCAGTGCTAGTGCTAGGTTCTTC. Translated: CSASARFF.